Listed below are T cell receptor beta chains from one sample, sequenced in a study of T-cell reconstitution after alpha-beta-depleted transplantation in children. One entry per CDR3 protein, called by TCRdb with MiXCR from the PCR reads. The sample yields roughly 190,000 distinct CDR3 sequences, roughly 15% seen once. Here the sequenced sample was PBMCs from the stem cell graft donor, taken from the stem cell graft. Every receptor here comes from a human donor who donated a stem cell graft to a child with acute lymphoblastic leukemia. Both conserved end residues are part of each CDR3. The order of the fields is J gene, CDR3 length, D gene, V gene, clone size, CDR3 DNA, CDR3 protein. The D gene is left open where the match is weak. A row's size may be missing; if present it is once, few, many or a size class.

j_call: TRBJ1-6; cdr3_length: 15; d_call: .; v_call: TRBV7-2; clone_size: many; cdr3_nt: TGTGCCAGCAGCCCGACCGGACTGGCGGGTTCACCCCTCCACTTT; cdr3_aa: CASSPTGLAGSPLHF
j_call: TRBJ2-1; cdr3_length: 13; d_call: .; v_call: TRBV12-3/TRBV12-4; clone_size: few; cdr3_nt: TGTGCCAGCAGGACTAGCTCCTACAATGAGCAGTTCTTC; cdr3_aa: CASRTSSYNEQFF
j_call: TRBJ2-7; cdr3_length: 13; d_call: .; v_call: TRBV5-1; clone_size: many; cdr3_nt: TGCGCCAGCAGCTTGGCGACGGGGTCCGAGCAGTACTTC; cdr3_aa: CASSLATGSEQYF
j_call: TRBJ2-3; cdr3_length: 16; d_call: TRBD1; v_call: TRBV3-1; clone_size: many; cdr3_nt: TGTGCCAGCAGCCAACCACAGGGGTATCCCACAGATACGCAGTATTTT; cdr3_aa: CASSQPQGYPTDTQYF
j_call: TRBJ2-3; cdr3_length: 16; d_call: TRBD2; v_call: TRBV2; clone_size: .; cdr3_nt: TGTGCCAGCCTGAGGACTAGCGGGAGTGGCACAGATACGCAGTATTTT; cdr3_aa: CASLRTSGSGTDTQYF
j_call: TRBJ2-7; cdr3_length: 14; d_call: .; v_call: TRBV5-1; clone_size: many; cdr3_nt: TGCGCCAGCGCTTACAACGGGAATAACTACGAGCAGTACTTC; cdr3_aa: CASAYNGNNYEQYF
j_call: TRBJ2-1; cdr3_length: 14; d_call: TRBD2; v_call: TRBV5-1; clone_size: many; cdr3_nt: TGCGCCAGCAGCTTAAACCGGGAGGACAATGAGCAGTTCTTC; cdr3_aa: CASSLNREDNEQFF
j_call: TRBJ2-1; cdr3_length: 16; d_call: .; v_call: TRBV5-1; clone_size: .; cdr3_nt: TGCGCCAGCAGCTGGTTAGGAAGAGAATTCTACAATGAGCAGTTCTTC; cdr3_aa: CASSWLGREFYNEQFF
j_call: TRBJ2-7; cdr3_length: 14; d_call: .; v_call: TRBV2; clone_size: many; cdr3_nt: TGTGCCAGCAGTGAAGATGGAGAGGACCTCGAGCAGTACTTC; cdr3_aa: CASSEDGEDLEQYF
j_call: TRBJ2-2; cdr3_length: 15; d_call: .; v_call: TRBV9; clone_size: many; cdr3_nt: TGTGCCAGCAGCGTCAGGTCCGCGAACACCGGGGAGCTGTTTTTT; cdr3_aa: CASSVRSANTGELFF
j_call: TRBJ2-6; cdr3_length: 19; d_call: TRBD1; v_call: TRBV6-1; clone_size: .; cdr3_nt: TGTGCCAGCAGGGAACCGACAGGGGCCACTCTCTCTGGGGCCAACGTCCTGACTTTC; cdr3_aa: CASREPTGATLSGANVLTF
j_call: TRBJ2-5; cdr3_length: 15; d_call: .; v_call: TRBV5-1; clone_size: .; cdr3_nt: TGCGCCAGCAGCTCCTTGACAGGGGAGGGAGAGACCCAGTACTTC; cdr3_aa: CASSSLTGEGETQYF
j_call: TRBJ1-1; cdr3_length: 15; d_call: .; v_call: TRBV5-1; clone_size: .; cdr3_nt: TGCGCCAGCAGCTTCTCTGGGGTAATGGGCACTGAAGCTTTCTTT; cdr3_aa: CASSFSGVMGTEAFF
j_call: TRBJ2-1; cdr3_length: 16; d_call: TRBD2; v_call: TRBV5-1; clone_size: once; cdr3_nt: TGCGCCAGCAGCTTGGTCCCTAGCGGCTCCTACAATGAGCAGTTCTTC; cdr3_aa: CASSLVPSGSYNEQFF
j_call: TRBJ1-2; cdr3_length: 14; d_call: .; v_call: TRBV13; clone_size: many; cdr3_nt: TGTGCCAGCAGCCAGCGGGGACAACTGCCTGGCTACACCTTC; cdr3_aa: CASSQRGQLPGYTF
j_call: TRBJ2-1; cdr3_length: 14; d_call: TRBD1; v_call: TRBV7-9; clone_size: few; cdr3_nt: TGTGCCAGCAGCTTAGATCAGGGGGACGAGGAGCAGTTCTTC; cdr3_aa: CASSLDQGDEEQFF
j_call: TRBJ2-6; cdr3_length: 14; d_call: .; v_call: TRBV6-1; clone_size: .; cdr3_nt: TGTGCCAGCACTAAACTCTCTGGGGCCAACGTCCTGACTTTC; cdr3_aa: CASTKLSGANVLTF
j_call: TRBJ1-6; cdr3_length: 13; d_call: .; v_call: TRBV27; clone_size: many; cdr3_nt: TGTGCCAGCAGTTTAAGGGAGGGTTCACCCCTCCACTTT; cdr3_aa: CASSLREGSPLHF
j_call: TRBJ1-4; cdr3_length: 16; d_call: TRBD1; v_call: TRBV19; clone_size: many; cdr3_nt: TGTGCCAGTAGTTTGGGACAGGGTGCAACTAATGAAAAACTGTTTTTT; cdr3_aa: CASSLGQGATNEKLFF
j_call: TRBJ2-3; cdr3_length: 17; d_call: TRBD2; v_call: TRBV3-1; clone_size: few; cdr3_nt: TGTGCCAGCAGCTACGGACTAGCGGGAGGGGTAACAGATACGCAGTATTTT; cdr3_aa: CASSYGLAGGVTDTQYF
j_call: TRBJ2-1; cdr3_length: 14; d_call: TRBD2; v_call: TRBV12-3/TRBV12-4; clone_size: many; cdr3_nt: TGTGCCAGCAGTTTTCTGCGGGAGGGCCATGAGCAGTTCTTC; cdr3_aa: CASSFLREGHEQFF
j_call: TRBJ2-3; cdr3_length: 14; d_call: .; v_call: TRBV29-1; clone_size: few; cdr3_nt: TGCAGCGGTTCTACACAGGGTCCAGCAGATACGCAGTATTTT; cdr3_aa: CSGSTQGPADTQYF
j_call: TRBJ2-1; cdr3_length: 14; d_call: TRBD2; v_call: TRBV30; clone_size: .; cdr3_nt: TGTGCCTGGAGATGGGGAGCGGGAGGGAATGAGCAGTTCTTC; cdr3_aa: CAWRWGAGGNEQFF
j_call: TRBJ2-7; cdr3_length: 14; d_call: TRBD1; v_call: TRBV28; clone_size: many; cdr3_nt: TGTGCCACCCTGGGACAGGGGAGCTCCTACGAGCAGTACTTC; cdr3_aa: CATLGQGSSYEQYF
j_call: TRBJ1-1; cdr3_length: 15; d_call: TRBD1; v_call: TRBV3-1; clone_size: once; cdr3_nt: TGTGCCACCTGCCGAAAGGACAGGGCGAACACTGAAGCTTTCTTT; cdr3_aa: CATCRKDRANTEAFF
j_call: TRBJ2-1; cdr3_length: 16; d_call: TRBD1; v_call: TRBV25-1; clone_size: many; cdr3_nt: TGTGCCAGCAGTTTAAAGACAGGGGTGGGGAACAATGAGCAGTTCTTC; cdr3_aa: CASSLKTGVGNNEQFF
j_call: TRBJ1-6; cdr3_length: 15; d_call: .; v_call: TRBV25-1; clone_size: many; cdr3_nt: TGTGCCAGCAGTACCGCGAGTGCCTATAATTCACCCCTCCACTTT; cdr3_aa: CASSTASAYNSPLHF
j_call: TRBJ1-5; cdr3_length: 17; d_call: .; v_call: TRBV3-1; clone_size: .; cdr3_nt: TGTGCCAGCAGCCAAGGCCTTTGGCTCTATGGCAATCAGCCCCAGCATTTT; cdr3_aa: CASSQGLWLYGNQPQHF
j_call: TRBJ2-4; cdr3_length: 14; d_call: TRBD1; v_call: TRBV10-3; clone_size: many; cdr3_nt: TGTGCCACCGGGACAGGGGGAGCCAAAAACATTCAGTACTTC; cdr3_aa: CATGTGGAKNIQYF
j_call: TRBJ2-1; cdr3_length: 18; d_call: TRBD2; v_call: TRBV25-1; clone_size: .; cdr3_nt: TGTGCCAGCAGTGAAAGAAGGACTAGCGGGAGGTCCTACAATGAGCAGTTCTTC; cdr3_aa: CASSERRTSGRSYNEQFF
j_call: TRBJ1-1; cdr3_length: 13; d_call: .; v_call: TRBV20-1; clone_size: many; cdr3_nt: TGCAGTGCTAGCAGGGATATGAACACTGAAGCTTTCTTT; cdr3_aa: CSASRDMNTEAFF
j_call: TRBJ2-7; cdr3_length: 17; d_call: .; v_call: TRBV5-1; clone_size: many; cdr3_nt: TGCGCCAGCAGCGGGGGTCCTGGGACGGGTAGCTCCTACGAGCAGTACTTC; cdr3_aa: CASSGGPGTGSSYEQYF
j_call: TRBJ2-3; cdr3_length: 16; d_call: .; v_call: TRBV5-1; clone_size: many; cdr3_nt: TGCGCCAGCAGCATTGGTCATGGCGGTCCCACAGATACGCAGTATTTT; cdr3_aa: CASSIGHGGPTDTQYF
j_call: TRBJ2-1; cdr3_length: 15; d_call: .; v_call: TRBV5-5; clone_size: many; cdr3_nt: TGTGCCAGCAGCTACTCTACTTTCTCCTACAATGAGCAGTTCTTC; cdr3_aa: CASSYSTFSYNEQFF
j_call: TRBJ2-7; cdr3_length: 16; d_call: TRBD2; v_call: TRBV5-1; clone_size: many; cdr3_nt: TGCGCCAGCAGCCCGAAGACGACTAGCGGGTCCTACGAGCAGTACTTC; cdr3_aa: CASSPKTTSGSYEQYF
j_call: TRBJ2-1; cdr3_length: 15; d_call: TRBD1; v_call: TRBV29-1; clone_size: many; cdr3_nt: TGCAGCGCTGGATCCCCGGGACAGGCTTTTGGTGAGCAGTTCTTC; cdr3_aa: CSAGSPGQAFGEQFF
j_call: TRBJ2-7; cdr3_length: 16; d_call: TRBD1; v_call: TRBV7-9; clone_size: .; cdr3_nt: TGTGCCAGCAGCTTAGTGGGACGGGACAGGGGCCACGAGCAGTACTTC; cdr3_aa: CASSLVGRDRGHEQYF
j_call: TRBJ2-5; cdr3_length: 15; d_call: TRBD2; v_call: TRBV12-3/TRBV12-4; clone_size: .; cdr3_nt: TGTGCCAGCAGTTCCCTAGCGGGAGATTGGGAGACCCAGTACTTC; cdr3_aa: CASSSLAGDWETQYF
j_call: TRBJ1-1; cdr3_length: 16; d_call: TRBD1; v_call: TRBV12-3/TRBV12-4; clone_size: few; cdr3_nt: TGTGCCAGCAGTCCTCGGACAGGGGGCGCGTTGAAGGCAGCTTTCTTT; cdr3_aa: CASSPRTGGALKAAFF
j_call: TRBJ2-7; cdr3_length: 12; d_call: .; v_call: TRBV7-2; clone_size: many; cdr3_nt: TGTGCCAGCAGCTTAAGTGTTGGGCTTGAGTACTTC; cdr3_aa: CASSLSVGLEYF
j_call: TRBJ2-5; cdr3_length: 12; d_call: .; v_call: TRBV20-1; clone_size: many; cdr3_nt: TGCAGTGCTAAGGAGGCCGTGGAGACCCAGTACTTC; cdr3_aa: CSAKEAVETQYF
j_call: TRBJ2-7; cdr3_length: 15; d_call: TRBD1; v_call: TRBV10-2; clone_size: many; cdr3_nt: TGCGCCAGCAGAGGACGACAGGGCGTCTCCTACGAGCAGTACTTC; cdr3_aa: CASRGRQGVSYEQYF
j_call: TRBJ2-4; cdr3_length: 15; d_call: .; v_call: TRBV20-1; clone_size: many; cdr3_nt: TGCAGTGCTAACCAATCGCGATCTGCCAAAAACATTCAGTACTTC; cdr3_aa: CSANQSRSAKNIQYF
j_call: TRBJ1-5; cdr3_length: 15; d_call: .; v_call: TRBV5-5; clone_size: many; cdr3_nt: TGTGCCAGCAGCCCGGGCGGGGGAACACACCAGCCCCAGCATTTT; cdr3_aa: CASSPGGGTHQPQHF
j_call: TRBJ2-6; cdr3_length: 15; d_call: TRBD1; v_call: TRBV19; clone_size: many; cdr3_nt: TGTGCCAGTACGGCAGGGGGTACTGGGGCCAACGTCCTGACTTTC; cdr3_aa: CASTAGGTGANVLTF
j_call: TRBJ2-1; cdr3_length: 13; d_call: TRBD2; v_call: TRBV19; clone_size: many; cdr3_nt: TGTGCCACCAGAAGGGCGGGAGAAGTTGAGCAGTTCTTC; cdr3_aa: CATRRAGEVEQFF
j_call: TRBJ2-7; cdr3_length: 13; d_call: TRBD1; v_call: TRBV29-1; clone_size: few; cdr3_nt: TGCAGCGTAGCCCGGGACAGACGCTACGAGCAGTACTTC; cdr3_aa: CSVARDRRYEQYF
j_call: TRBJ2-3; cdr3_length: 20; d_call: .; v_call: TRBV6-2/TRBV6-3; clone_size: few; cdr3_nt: TGTGCCAGCAGCTCTTATGGAGCCCGAGGACAGAGAGTGGGGACAGATACGCAGTATTTT; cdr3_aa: CASSSYGARGQRVGTDTQYF
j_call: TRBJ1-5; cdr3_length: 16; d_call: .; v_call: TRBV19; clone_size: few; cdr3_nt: TGTGCCAGTAGCTCATCGGGTTGGGGGACGTGGCAGCCCCAGCATTTT; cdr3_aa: CASSSSGWGTWQPQHF
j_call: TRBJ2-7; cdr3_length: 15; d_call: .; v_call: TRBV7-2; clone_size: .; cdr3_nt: TGTGCCAGCAGCTTAGACGGACAGAGCTCCTACGAGCAGTACTTC; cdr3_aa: CASSLDGQSSYEQYF
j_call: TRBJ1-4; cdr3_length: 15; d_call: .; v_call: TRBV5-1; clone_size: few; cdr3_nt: TGCGCCAGCAGCTTGGAGGGATCCACTAATGAAAAACTGTTTTTT; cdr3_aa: CASSLEGSTNEKLFF
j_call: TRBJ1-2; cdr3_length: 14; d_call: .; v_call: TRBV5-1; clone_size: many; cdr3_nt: TGCGCCAGCAGCTTGGCCGACAGGTCCTATGGCTACACCTTC; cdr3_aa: CASSLADRSYGYTF
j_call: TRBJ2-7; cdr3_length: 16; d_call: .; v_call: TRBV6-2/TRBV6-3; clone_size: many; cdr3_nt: TGTGCCAGCAGTTCTAGCAGAGGGAGAATCTCCTACGAGCAGTACTTC; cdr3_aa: CASSSSRGRISYEQYF
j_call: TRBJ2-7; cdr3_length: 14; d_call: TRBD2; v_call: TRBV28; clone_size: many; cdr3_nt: TGTGCCAGCAGCGGGGGCGGGAGGGGGTACGAGCAGTACTTC; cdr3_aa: CASSGGGRGYEQYF
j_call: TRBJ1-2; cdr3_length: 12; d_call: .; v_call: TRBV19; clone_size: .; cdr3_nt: TGTGCCAGTAGTATCCAGGGTGAGGGCTACACCTTC; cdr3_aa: CASSIQGEGYTF
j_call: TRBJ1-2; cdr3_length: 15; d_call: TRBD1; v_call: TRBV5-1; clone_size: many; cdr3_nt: TGCGCCAGCAGCCCAGGGGGAGGGGAGTACTATGGCTACACCTTC; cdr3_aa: CASSPGGGEYYGYTF
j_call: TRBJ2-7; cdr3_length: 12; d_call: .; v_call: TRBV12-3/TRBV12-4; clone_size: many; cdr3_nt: TGTGCCAGCGGGCCGGGCTCCTACGAGCAGTACTTC; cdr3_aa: CASGPGSYEQYF
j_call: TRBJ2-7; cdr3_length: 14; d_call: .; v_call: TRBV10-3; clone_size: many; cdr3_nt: TGTGCCATCAGTGAGGGCAGCTTTACCTACGAGCAGTACTTC; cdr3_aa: CAISEGSFTYEQYF
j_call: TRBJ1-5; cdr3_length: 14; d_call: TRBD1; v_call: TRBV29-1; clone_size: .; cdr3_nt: TGCAGCGTTGTATTTCAGGGGGCCAATCAGCCCCAGCATTTT; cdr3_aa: CSVVFQGANQPQHF
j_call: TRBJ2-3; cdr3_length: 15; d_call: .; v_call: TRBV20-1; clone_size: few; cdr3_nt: TGCAGTGCTAGAGCCCCCTCAGGTGGGGGTGATACGCAGTATTTT; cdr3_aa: CSARAPSGGGDTQYF